These 17 T cell receptor beta chains originate from one sample sequenced in a study of T-cell memory formation after mild COVID-19. From the 5' RACE reads, TCRdb called clonotypes with MiXCR, one entry per CDR3 protein. This table holds around 150,000 distinct CDR3 sequences, 14% found once. The sample was PBMCs or a T cell subset sorted from them (not recorded which). All receptors come from an adult woman who had mild COVID-19 (a few samples of this study predate the infection). Cell type and time point are not known.

This clonotype was seen a handful of times. The chain joins TRBV27 to TRBJ2-1; D perhaps matches TRBD2 (6 bases). Germline assignment: CDR1 MNHEY and CDR2 SMNVEV (reference sequence). V lost 5 bases to trimming and J lost 1 base, with 18 bases between them. The CDR3 loop spans 17 amino acids. The CDR3 protein is CASSRAIRDSSYNEQFF. DNA of the CDR3: TGTGCCAGCAGTCGGGCCATAAGGGACTCGTCCTACAATGAGCAGTTCTTC.

V is TRBV7-3 and J is TRBJ2-1; 7 nucleotides match TRBD2. With 7 bases clipped from V and 3 bases from J, the junction kept 9 bases outside the gene matches. This CDR3 spans 15 amino acids. CDR1 is SGHTA and CDR2 is FQGTGA in the germline V gene. CDR3 sequence: CASTLSPGGYNEQFF. CDR3 coding DNA: TGTGCCAGCACCCTTTCTCCGGGGGGCTACAATGAGCAGTTCTTC.

The chain is built from TRBV20-1 and TRBJ1-3; no clear D. The germline V gene has CDR1 DFQATT and CDR2 SNEGSKA (reference sequence). Between the trimmed V and J ends, which lost 0 bases and 3 bases, there was a span of 18 bases. This CDR3 is 17 amino acids long. The CDR3 reads CSARDPEGLSRGNTIYF. As DNA, the CDR3 is TGCAGTGCTAGAGATCCCGAAGGGCTCTCGCGTGGAAACACCATATATTTT.

Remarks on this clonotype: This could be a read error, since a much larger clone is one nucleotide away. The chain is built from TRBV12-3 or TRBV12-4 and TRBJ2-5; 7 nucleotides match TRBD1. This CDR3 region has 13 residues. CDR3 loop: CASSPQGPETRYF. The CDR3 region has the DNA TGTGCCAGCAGTCCACAGGGGCCAGAGACCCGGTACTTC.

The chain employs TRBV20-1 and TRBJ2-7, with D possibly being TRBD2 (6 bases). The CDR3 consists of 13 residues. Per the germline V gene, CDR1 is DFQATT and CDR2 is SNEGSKA (reference sequence). V shed 0 bases and J shed 3 bases, with 9 bases lying between them. CDR3 amino acids: CSARDLGGYEQYF. The CDR3 DNA is TGCAGTGCTAGAGATCTCGGGGGCTACGAGCAGTACTTC.

In this sample, this clonotype turned up a few times. The chain uses TRBV7-2 and TRBJ1-6; no clear D gene. Germline CDR1 SGHTA, CDR2 FQGNSA. The V gene lost 4 bases and the J gene lost 7 bases, with 14 bases spanning the gap. CDR3 size: 15 residues. The CDR3 reads CASSSDRTGNSPLHF. The CDR3 DNA reads TGTGCCAGCAGCTCCGACCGAACGGGCAATTCACCCCTCCACTTT.

The DNA for the CDR3 is TGTGCCAGCAGCGACGCGATCGGGGCGAATTCCTACGAGCAGTACTTC. Encoded protein: CASSDAIGANSYEQYF. The rearrangement links TRBV11-2 to TRBJ2-7; D might be TRBD1 or TRBD2, each matching 5 bases. Trimming shortened V by 5 bases and J by 1 base, and 18 bases separated the two germline ends. CDR1 is SGHAT, CDR2 FQNNGV, per germline. The CDR3 is made up of 16 amino acids.

The V gene is TRBV29-1, the J gene TRBJ1-2, with D unresolved. Trimming took off 6 bases at V and 2 bases at J, with 13 bases between the two ends. Germline lookup yields CDR1 SQVTM and CDR2 ANQGSEA. The CDR3 contains 13 residues. CDR3 coding DNA: TGCAGCGTCGTCGGGGAGCTGAACTATGGCTACACCTTC. As protein: CSVVGELNYGYTF.

This chain joins TRBV12-3 or TRBV12-4 and TRBJ2-4; D is unresolved. V was clipped by 1 base and J by 3 bases, with 4 bases between them. The CDR3 is 13 amino acids. The chain's CDR3 is CASSLVGKNIQYF. As DNA, the CDR3 is TGTGCCAGCAGTTTAGTCGGCAAAAACATTCAGTACTTC.

This clonotype was counted between two and nine times. This chain connects TRBV7-9 to TRBJ2-7; the match to TRBD1 covers 9 bases. This CDR3 comprises 14 residues. Germline V gene data show CDR1 as SEHNR and CDR2 as FQNEAQ (reference sequence). J lost 5 bases, V lost 1 base, and 3 bases had no gene match. CDR3 amino acids: CASSLGDRVNEQYF. Written as DNA, the CDR3 is TGTGCCAGCAGCTTAGGGGACAGGGTTAACGAGCAGTACTTC.

This chain uses TRBV13 with TRBJ1-1; 9 nucleotides line up with TRBD1. Trimming cost V 4 bases and J 0 bases; bases outside gene matches: 6. The CDR3 is made up of 16 amino acids. Germline V gene data show CDR1 as PRHDT and CDR2 as FYEKMQ (reference sequence). The CDR3 nucleotides read TGTGCCAGCAGCTCTTACAGGGGGCCCATGAACACTGAAGCTTTCTTT. This gives the protein CASSSYRGPMNTEAFF.

This clonotype was found many times. V usage is TRBV10-3 and J usage is TRBJ2-5; D not certain. CDR3 size: 15 residues. The germline V and J ends were trimmed by 5 bases and 1 base, with 14 bases remaining between them. The germline CDR1 and CDR2 sequences are ENHRY and SYGVKD. CDR3 sequence reads: CAISLVGSTQETQYF. CDR3 DNA sequence: TGTGCCATCAGTCTAGTCGGGTCGACCCAAGAGACCCAGTACTTC.

In this sample, this clonotype turned up a few times. This rearrangement joins TRBV6-5 to TRBJ2-2; D unclear. The V gene's germline CDR1 is MNHEY and CDR2 SVGAGI. Deletions cut 5 bases from V and 4 bases from J, with 14 bases between. The CDR3 is 15 residues long. The CDR3 bases are TGTGCCAGCAGTAAGATGGCCCTGGGCACCGGGGAGCTGTTTTTT. This codes for CASSKMALGTGELFF.

This clonotype was seen only a few times. This rearrangement joins TRBV5-5 to TRBJ1-2; D is uncertain. The CDR3 has 16 residues. Germline CDR1 and CDR2: SGHKS and YYEKEE (reference sequence). V lost 0 bases, J lost 3 bases, and 15 bases lay in between. The DNA for the CDR3 is TGTGCCAGCAGCTTGGATCTTTCCTGGCTAGACTATGGCTACACCTTC. This codes for CASSLDLSWLDYGYTF.

This CDR3 reads CATSSLAGPNNEQFF. CDR3 in DNA: TGTGCCACCAGCTCCCTAGCGGGACCCAACAATGAGCAGTTCTTC. The gene calls are TRBV15 and TRBJ2-1, with 9 bases aligning to TRBD2. V dropped 5 bases and J dropped 5; count of bases not matched to a gene: 7. This CDR3 is 15 amino acids long. Germline loops: CDR1 LNHNV, CDR2 YYDKDF (reference sequence).

V is TRBV29-1 and J is TRBJ2-3; no definite D call. With 3 bases removed from V and 5 bases from J, the gap between germline ends came to 15 bases. Germline CDR1 and CDR2: SQVTM and ANQGSEA. The CDR3 length is 14 residues. The CDR3, as DNA: TGCAGCGTTGATTTAGAATCTTTGGTAGATACGCAGTATTTT. Protein sequence: CSVDLESLVDTQYF.

The chain carries TRBV20-1 and TRBJ1-1; D gene ambiguous. Trimming took off 3 bases at V and 4 bases at J, with 9 bases between the two ends. CDR3 length equals 12 residues. The germline gives CDR1 DFQATT, CDR2 SNEGSKA (reference sequence). The chain's CDR3 is CSARRKSTEAFF. The CDR3 region has the DNA TGCAGTGCTAGGAGGAAGAGCACTGAAGCTTTCTTT.